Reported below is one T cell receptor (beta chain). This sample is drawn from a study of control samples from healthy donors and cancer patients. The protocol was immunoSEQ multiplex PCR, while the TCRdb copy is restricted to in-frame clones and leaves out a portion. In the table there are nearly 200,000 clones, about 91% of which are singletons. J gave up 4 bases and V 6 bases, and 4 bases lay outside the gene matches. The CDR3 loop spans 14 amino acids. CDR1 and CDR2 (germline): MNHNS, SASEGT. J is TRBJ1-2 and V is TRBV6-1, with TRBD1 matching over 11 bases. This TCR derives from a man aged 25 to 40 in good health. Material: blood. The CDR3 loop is CASRTGTGGYGYTF. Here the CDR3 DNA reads TGTGCCAGCAGGACCGGGACAGGGGGCTATGGCTACACCTTC.